This T cell receptor (beta chain) is drawn from a study of cytomegalovirus exposure and HLA in healthy donors. Researchers ran the PCR with 60 Vbeta and 13 Jbeta primers. Clones were read by immunoSEQ multiplex PCR, and TCRdb kept only the in-frame ones, dropping some. The table has about 99,000 clones, approximately 73% seen once. This CDR3 contains 17 residues. V lost 1 base and J 0 bases, leaving 10 bases between the germline ends. Germline assignment: CDR1 LNHNV and CDR2 YYDKDF (reference sequence). The V and J genes are TRBV15 and TRBJ1-6; D not certain. This clonotype was sampled from a young woman in good health and CMV-seropositive. The specimen was PBMCs. CDR3 nucleotides: TGTGCCACCAGCAGAGGCATCACAGTCTCCTATAATTCACCCCTCCACTTT. This codes for CATSRGITVSYNSPLHF.